The 26 T cell receptor beta chains below were found in one sample sequenced in a study of T cells in narcolepsy. Clones were sequenced by immunoSEQ multiplex PCR, and TCRdb holds only the in-frame ones, with some missing. Of tens of thousands of clones in the sample, roughly four fifths were seen once. Sequenced material: memory (CD45RA-) CD4+ T cells from blood. The source of these receptors is a human donor in good health.

This clone turned up a few times. The chain couples TRBV7-3 to TRBJ2-7; D unclear. The germline V and J ends were trimmed by 2 bases and 3 bases, with 17 bases remaining between them. Germline CDR1 SGHTA, CDR2 FQGTGA. CDR3 size: 16 residues. The CDR3 region is CASSLPPFRASYEQYF. The DNA of the CDR3 is TGTGCCAGCAGCTTACCCCCGTTTAGGGCCAGCTACGAGCAGTACTTC.

The rearrangement uses TRBV19 and TRBJ1-1; TRBD1 might be the D (5 bases). V was clipped by 9 bases and J by 0 bases, with 14 bases between them. Per the germline V gene, CDR1 is LNHDA and CDR2 is SQIVND (reference sequence). The CDR3 length is 14 residues. CDR3 residues: CASRQWFLNTEAFF. CDR3 nucleotides: TGTGCCAGCAGACAGTGGTTCTTGAACACTGAAGCTTTCTTT.

This chain uses TRBV6-6 with TRBJ1-3; 8 nucleotides line up with TRBD1. The CDR3 runs to 13 residues. Trimming cost V 5 bases and J 3 bases; bases outside gene matches: 0. Germline V gene data show CDR1 as MNHNY and CDR2 as SVGAGI (reference sequence). The CDR3 protein is CASSGTGGNTIYF. DNA of the CDR3: TGTGCCAGCAGTGGGACAGGTGGAAACACCATATATTTT.

The table lists this clone with a count of one. CDR3: CAWRGRPQVGELFF. In nucleotides, the CDR3 is TGTGCCTGGAGGGGTCGACCCCAGGTCGGGGAGCTGTTTTTT. V is TRBV30 and J is TRBJ2-2; D uncertain. Trimming removed 3 bases at V and 7 bases at J, with 15 bases between. CDR1 and CDR2 from the germline V gene are GTSNPN and SVGIG (reference sequence). The CDR3 is 14 amino acids.

The rearrangement links TRBV28 to TRBJ2-1, with a weak D call TRBD2 (7 bases). The CDR3 contains 13 residues. Germline CDR1 and CDR2: MDHEN and SYDVKM. Between the trimmed V and J ends, which lost 8 bases and 3 bases, there was a span of 11 bases. CDR3 sequence (DNA): TGTGCCAGCCTAGGGGGGGGCTACAATGAGCAGTTCTTC. Its protein is CASLGGGYNEQFF.

CDR3 in DNA: TGTGCCAGCAGCTTCGGCGCTATCCAAGGAAGAGAGACCCAGTACTTC. This gives the protein CASSFGAIQGRETQYF. This chain joins TRBV7-2 and TRBJ2-5; no definite D call. Looked up from germline, CDR1 is SGHTA and CDR2 is FQGNSA. The CDR3 sequence is 16 residues long. V lost 3 bases to trimming and J lost 4 bases, with 18 bases between them. The full variable domain, rest sourced from reference TRBV7-2 and TRBJ2-5, is GAGVSQSPSNKVTEKGKDVELRCDPISGHTALYWYRQSLGQGLEFLIYFQGNSAPDKSGLPSDRFSAERTGGSVSTLTIQRTQQEDSAVYLCASSFGAIQGRETQYFGPGTRLLVL.

This chain uses TRBV9 with TRBJ2-7; 12 bases agree with TRBD2. V lost 0 bases and J lost 5; bases outside the gene matches: 0. The germline gives CDR1 SGDLS, CDR2 YYNGEE. The CDR3 is 14 amino acids. CDR3 nucleotides: TGTGCCAGCAGCGTAGGACTAGCGGGAGACGAGCAGTACTTC. This gives the protein CASSVGLAGDEQYF.

This clone showed up just once. The V call is TRBV5-1, the J call TRBJ1-6; no definite D call. The CDR3 totals 14 residues. Trimming stripped 0 bases from V and 10 bases from J, with 11 bases between. CDR1 and CDR2 (germline): SGHRS, YFSETQ. The CDR3 nucleotides read TGCGCCAGCAGCTTGGAACAGAATCCCTCACCCCTCCACTTT. Residues: CASSLEQNPSPLHF.

This clone was recorded once. V and J are TRBV2 and TRBJ2-5, with D tentatively TRBD1 (5 bases). The CDR3 has 13 amino acids. The V gene's germline CDR1 is SNHLY and CDR2 FYNNEI. The germline V and J ends were trimmed by 6 bases and 4 bases, with 12 bases remaining between them. This chain's CDR3 is CASRETGPETQYF. The CDR3 bases are TGTGCCAGCAGAGAAACAGGCCCAGAGACCCAGTACTTC.

This clone came up a few times. V is TRBV9 and J is TRBJ1-4; D gene unclear. The V end was cut by 0 bases, the J end by 8 bases, with 11 bases between. There are 14 residues in the CDR3. Germline CDR1 is SGDLS and CDR2 is YYNGEE. This CDR3 is CASSVGVGGEKLFF. The CDR3 DNA follows: TGTGCCAGCAGCGTAGGTGTCGGTGGAGAAAAACTGTTTTTT.

This clone was recorded once. V gene TRBV7-2 combines with J gene TRBJ2-5; 9 bases map to TRBD1. From germline, CDR1 is SGHTA and CDR2 FQGNSA. With V trimmed by 2 bases and J by 4 bases, 2 bases remained unmatched. The CDR3 spans 14 residues. CDR3 residues: CASSLTQGAETQYF. In DNA form, the CDR3 reads TGTGCCAGCAGCTTAACACAGGGGGCAGAGACCCAGTACTTC.

The chain carries TRBV6-6 and TRBJ1-5, with unresolved D. Trimming took 6 bases from V and 6 from J, leaving 15 bases between them. This CDR3 has 14 amino acids. Germline CDR1 MNHNY, CDR2 SVGAGI (reference sequence). CDR3: CASSPALGGQPQHF. The CDR3 bases are TGTGCCAGCAGCCCGGCGTTGGGCGGTCAGCCCCAGCATTTT.

The V call is TRBV5-4, the J call TRBJ2-3; perhaps TRBD2 as D (5 bases). The V end lost 4 bases, the J end lost 6 bases, and 15 bases lay between the germline ends. The CDR3 length is 14 residues. CDR1 is SGHNT, CDR2 YYREEE, per germline (reference sequence). The CDR3 region has the DNA TGTGCCAGCAGCCCGGACTTGTATCGGGATACGCAGTATTTT. This sequence encodes CASSPDLYRDTQYF.

This chain connects TRBV10-3 to TRBJ2-3; 7 nucleotides agree with TRBD2. The CDR3 is 16 amino acids. V gave up 3 bases and J gave up 2 bases; unmatched junction bases: 8. Germline values: CDR1 ENHRY, CDR2 SYGVKD. The CDR3 DNA reads as TGTGCCATCAGTGAAGGTCGGGGGGTGGACACAGATACGCAGTATTTT. It codes for CAISEGRGVDTDTQYF.

This clone was counted a single time. V and J are TRBV30 and TRBJ1-5, with 7 positions matching TRBD1. Per germline, CDR1 GTSNPN and CDR2 SVGIG (reference sequence). The CDR3 loop spans 14 amino acids. V shed 4 bases, J shed 4 bases, and the junction held 7 bases outside the gene matches. The CDR3 spells CAWKGGQINQPQHF. CDR3 coding DNA: TGTGCCTGGAAAGGGGGACAGATTAATCAGCCCCAGCATTTT.

This clone showed up just a few times. The chain carries TRBV6-6 and TRBJ2-7; the D gene could be TRBD1 or TRBD2 (7 bases each). Per the germline V gene, CDR1 is MNHNY and CDR2 is SVGAGI (reference sequence). V was clipped by 4 bases and J by 3 bases, with 19 bases between them. The CDR3 extends over 16 amino acids. The CDR3 coding sequence is TGTGCCAGCAGTTCCCTACGACAGGGACTATACTACGAGCAGTACTTC. Translated, it gives CASSSLRQGLYYEQYF.

J is TRBJ2-7 and V is TRBV2; weak D call: TRBD2 (7 bases). The CDR3 has 14 amino acids. Germline V CDR1 and CDR2: SNHLY, FYNNEI. The ends were cut back, 5 bases at V and 9 bases at J, with 20 bases in the middle. The CDR3: CASSRNREGRGQYF. DNA for the CDR3: TGTGCCAGCAGTCGAAACAGGGAGGGCCGTGGGCAGTACTTC.

The CDR3 here is CASSTSGTGGGGELFF. In DNA, the CDR3 is TGTGCCAGTAGTACGTCCGGGACAGGGGGAGGCGGGGAGCTGTTTTTT. This chain connects TRBV19 to TRBJ2-2; the match to TRBD1 covers 11 bases. Germline V lookup: CDR1 LNHDA, CDR2 SQIVND (reference sequence). V lost 4 bases and J lost 7; bases outside the gene matches: 8. The CDR3 totals 16 residues.

The V and J genes are TRBV5-1 and TRBJ1-1; D is possibly TRBD1 (6 bases). V lost 3 bases to trimming and J lost 4 bases, with 16 bases between them. This CDR3 spans 15 amino acids. From germline, CDR1 is SGHRS and CDR2 YFSETQ. CDR3 in DNA: TGCGCCAGCAGCTCCTTACAGGGAAGTGTCACTGAAGCTTTCTTT. This codes for CASSSLQGSVTEAFF. The variable domain in full, with the rest retrieved from reference TRBV5-1 and TRBJ1-1, is KAGVTQTPRYLIKTRGQQVTLSCSPISGHRSVSWYQQTPGQGLQFLFEYFSETQRNKGNFPGRFSGRQFSNSRSEMNVSTLELGDSALYLCASSSLQGSVTEAFFGQGTRLTVV.

The chain carries TRBV10-3 and TRBJ2-7; 7 nucleotides line up with TRBD1. Germline assignment: CDR1 ENHRY and CDR2 SYGVKD. Trimming removed 6 bases from V and 2 bases from J; junction bases left unmatched: 4. The CDR3 is 13 amino acids. CDR3 residues: CAIREGQAYEQYF. The CDR3 coding sequence is TGTGCCATCAGAGAAGGACAGGCCTACGAGCAGTACTTC.

The chain recombines TRBV6-5 with TRBJ1-5; 9 positions match TRBD1. The CDR3 sequence is 14 residues long. Unmatched junction bases numbered 7, after V lost 8 bases and J lost 5 bases. Germline CDR1 is MNHEY and CDR2 is SVGAGI. The CDR3, as DNA: TGTGCCAGCTCCTGGACAGGGGCGGATCAGCCCCAGCATTTT. This sequence encodes CASSWTGADQPQHF.

Only one count was recorded for this clone. J is TRBJ1-2 and V is TRBV18; D not certain. The CDR3 has 14 amino acids. Germline V CDR1 and CDR2: KGHSH, LQKENI. Trimming removed 2 bases at V and 8 bases at J, with 15 bases between. The CDR3 coding sequence is TGTGCCAGCTCACCATCCTTAGAGGGTTACGGCTACACCTTC. As protein: CASSPSLEGYGYTF.

The genes are TRBV10-3 and TRBJ1-2; D unclear. V was pared by 3 bases and J by 4 bases, with 9 bases between. Germline loops: CDR1 ENHRY, CDR2 SYGVKD. This CDR3 contains 13 residues. The chain's CDR3 is CAISDPDLYGYTF. In DNA, the CDR3 is TGTGCCATCAGTGACCCGGACCTCTATGGCTACACCTTC.

In regard to this clone: Other DNA sequences within the sample encode an identical CDR3. The gene calls are TRBV7-2 and TRBJ2-2; D perhaps matches TRBD1 (7 bases). CDR1 and CDR2 (germline): SGHTA, FQGNSA. The CDR3 consists of 16 residues. With 3 bases removed from V and 6 bases from J, the gap between germline ends came to 17 bases. CDR3 coding DNA: TGTGCCAGCAGCTTTCATTCAGGGGGGCGGGCCGGGGAGCTGTTTTTT. Its translation is CASSFHSGGRAGELFF.

This clone has more than one count but fewer than ten. CDR3 nucleotides: TGTGCCAGCAGCGTGGGACAGAACACTGAAGCTTTCTTT. It yields the protein CASSVGQNTEAFF. The chain has TRBV7-3 and TRBJ1-1, with D possibly being TRBD1 (6 bases). This CDR3 has 13 residues. The ends were cut back, 5 bases at V and 1 base at J, with 8 bases in the middle. Germline V gives CDR1 SGHTA, CDR2 FQGTGA.

The chain has TRBV7-2 and TRBJ2-2; D ambiguous. Germline CDR1 is SGHTA and CDR2 is FQGNSA. The CDR3 runs to 16 residues. The V end lost 5 bases, the J end lost 0 bases, and 13 bases lay between the germline ends. The CDR3 DNA reads TGTGCCAGCAGCCCCCCCCGCTCATCGAACACCGGGGAGCTGTTTTTT. This gives the protein CASSPPRSSNTGELFF. Looking up the rest from reference TRBV7-2 and TRBJ2-2 gives the full variable domain: GAGVSQSPSNKVTEKGKDVELRCDPISGHTALYWYRQSLGQGLEFLIYFQGNSAPDKSGLPSDRFSAERTGGSVSTLTIQRTQQEDSAVYLCASSPPRSSNTGELFFGEGSRLTVL.